Sequencing of this TCR beta chain was carried out in a study of shared clonotypes between healthy human individuals. Study-wide background: Every donor yielded three CD4 naive, three CD4 memory, two CD8 naive and one CD8 memory plate. Broader study findings: Blood alone was sampled, and tissue repertoires likely differ. Rarefaction indicated that sorted-subset sequencing remained incomplete although depth was large.

Data came from immunoSEQ multiplex PCR; TCRdb stores just in-frame clones and leaves some out. The sample carries 550,000 to 750,000 clones, around 95% recorded once. The table lists this clone with a count of one. Its antigen remains unidentified. Per germline, CDR1 GTSNPN and CDR2 SVGIG (reference sequence). The CDR3 contains 14 residues. V was clipped by 2 bases and J by 1 base; unmatched bases: 2. In the naive CD8 group, cells lacked CD45RO and were positively selected for CCR7, so terminally differentiated effector memory CD45RA+ cells were left out. This rearrangement joins TRBV30 to TRBJ1-1, with TRBD1 identical over 9 bases. This TCR derives from a young woman in good health. Sequencing was done on a sample of naive CD8+ T cells sorted from blood. In nucleotides, the CDR3 is TGTGCCTGGAGTTCGGGACAGGGGAACACTGAAGCTTTCTTT. Protein: CAWSSGQGNTEAFF. Full variable domain (remainder filled in from reference TRBV30 and TRBJ1-1): SQTIHQWPATLVQPVGSPLSLECTVEGTSNPNLYWYRQAAGRGLQLLFYSVGIGQISSEVPQNLSASRPQDRQFILSSKKLLLSDSGFYLCAWSSGQGNTEAFFGQGTRLTVV.